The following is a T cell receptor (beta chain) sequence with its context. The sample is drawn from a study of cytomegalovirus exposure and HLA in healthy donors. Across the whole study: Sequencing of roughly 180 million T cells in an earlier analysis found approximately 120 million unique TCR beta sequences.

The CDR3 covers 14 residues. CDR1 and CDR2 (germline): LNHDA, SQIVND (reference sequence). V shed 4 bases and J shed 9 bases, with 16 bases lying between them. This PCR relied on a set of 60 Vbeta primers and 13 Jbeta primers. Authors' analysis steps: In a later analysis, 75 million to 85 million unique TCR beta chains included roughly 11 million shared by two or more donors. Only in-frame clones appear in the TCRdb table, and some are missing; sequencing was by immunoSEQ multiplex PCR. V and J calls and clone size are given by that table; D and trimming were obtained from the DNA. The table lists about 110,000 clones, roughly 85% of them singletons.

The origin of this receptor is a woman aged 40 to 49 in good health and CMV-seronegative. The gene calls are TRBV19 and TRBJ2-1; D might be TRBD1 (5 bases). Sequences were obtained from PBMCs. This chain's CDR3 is CASSTMDTSPEQFF. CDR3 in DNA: TGTGCCAGTAGTACTATGGACACTTCCCCTGAGCAGTTCTTC.